This note documents a single T cell receptor (beta chain) sequence. Its antigen is not identified. The PCR was carried out with 60 Vbeta primers and 13 Jbeta primers. Using immunoSEQ multiplex PCR, the repertoire was profiled, and TCRdb retains in-frame clones only, with some absent. The table shows 150,000 to 200,000 clones, with 65% to 80% occurring only once. This entry comes from a study of cytomegalovirus exposure and HLA in healthy donors. Regarding the study as a whole: In an earlier analysis, about 87% or about 30%: the productive usage of most TCR beta V segments.

V was pared by 2 bases and J by 0 bases, with 7 bases between. Per germline, CDR1 MNHEY and CDR2 SMNVEV (reference sequence). The CDR3 is 15 amino acids. Material: PBMCs. This receptor was taken from a man in his late teens or twenties in good health and CMV-seropositive. This rearrangement joins TRBV27 to TRBJ2-2; D remains ambiguous. The CDR3 sequence is CASSLQTTNTGELFF. The CDR3 DNA reads as TGTGCCAGCAGTTTACAGACAACGAACACCGGGGAGCTGTTTTTT.